A single count supports the clone carrying this T cell receptor (beta chain). Its cognate antigen is unknown. An even split of each subset's genomic DNA across several immunoSEQ plates was performed. Data came from immunoSEQ multiplex PCR; TCRdb stores just in-frame clones and leaves some out. There are about 480,000 clones in the sample; roughly 79% occur only once, and approximately 12% lies in the top ten. The sample is drawn from a study of shared clonotypes between healthy human individuals. The CDR3 consists of 14 residues. Losses at the gene ends were 3 bases for V and 3 bases for J; bases not matched to a gene: 4. Germline V gives CDR1 MDHEN, CDR2 SYDVKM. Study findings and constraints: In having few donors, the study represented limited genetic and exposure-history diversity.

For genomic DNA, unsorted samples relied on around 86 million PBMCs. The sequenced material came from PBMCs. V gene TRBV28 combines with J gene TRBJ1-1, with TRBD1 matching 7 bases. The source of this sequence is a woman aged 40-49 years in good health. Some clones in this sample may be carry-over from other donors' samples. The CDR3 is CASSLTGTDTEAFF. CDR3 bases: TGTGCCAGCAGTTTGACAGGGACGGACACTGAAGCTTTCTTT. The whole variable domain, remainder taken from reference TRBV28 and TRBJ1-1, is DVKVTQSSRYLVKRTGEKVFLECVQDMDHENMFWYRQDPGLGLRLIYFSYDVKMKEKGDIPEGYSVSREKKERFSLILESASTNQTSMYLCASSLTGTDTEAFFGQGTRLTVV.